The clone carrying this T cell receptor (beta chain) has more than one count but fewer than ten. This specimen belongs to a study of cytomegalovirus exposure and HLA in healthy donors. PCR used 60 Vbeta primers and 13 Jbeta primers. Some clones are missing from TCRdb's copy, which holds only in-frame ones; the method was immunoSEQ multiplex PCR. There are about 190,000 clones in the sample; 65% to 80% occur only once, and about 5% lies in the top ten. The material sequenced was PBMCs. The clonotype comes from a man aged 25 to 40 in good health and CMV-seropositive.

The CDR3: CASSINRRAWSEQYF. As DNA, the CDR3 is TGTGCCAGCAGCATTAATAGGAGGGCTTGGAGCGAGCAGTACTTC. The chain combines TRBV28 with TRBJ2-7; tentatively, D is TRBD2 (6 bases). V gave up 6 bases and J gave up 6 bases, with 21 bases separating them. The CDR3 is 15 amino acids. CDR1 MDHEN and CDR2 SYDVKM come from the germline V gene.